This T cell receptor (beta chain) was sequenced during a study of vaccination and CD4 T cells after COVID-19. Whole-study context: The makeup of the convalescents was six males and four females, two of them Hispanic. Whole-study findings and limits: Median SARS-CoV-2-reactive clonotype numbers went up from approximately 21 to 38, but not significantly. With convalescent patients, a median around 86% of reactive clones emerged solely after vaccination.

Specified treatment: approximately 11-day PBMC culture with coronavirus spike peptide pools or control peptides (ViraFEST assay). Alongside about 10 IU/ml IL-2 and roughly 10 ug/ml peptide pools, PBMCs were cultured at some 2.1 million per well. As to this clonotype: Antigen specificity is unknown.

An Oncomine TCR Beta short-read assay was used to sequence the DNA from cultured CD4+ T cells. TCRdb passed the PCR reads through MiXCR, listing each CDR3 protein once. In the table there are 20,000 to 25,000 distinct CDR3 sequences, approximately 49% of which are singletons. With V trimmed by 6 bases and J by 3 bases, 4 bases remained unmatched. The CDR3 covers 14 residues. Per the germline V gene, CDR1 is SEHNR and CDR2 is FQNEAQ (reference sequence). The chain joins TRBV7-9 to TRBJ2-5; TRBD2 agrees at 10 bases. The sample was CD4+ T cells from blood, cultured in vitro. The receptor was isolated from a human donor who had recovered from COVID-19. CDR3 region: CASRSGTSEETQYF. The CDR3 DNA reads TGTGCCAGCAGGTCCGGGACTAGCGAAGAGACCCAGTACTTC.